This T cell receptor (beta chain) derives from a study of post-analysis software for immune sequencing data. This clonotype was counted only a few times. Its specificity is unknown. Unique molecular identifiers were present in the TCR beta cDNA libraries. One entry per CDR3 protein, called by TCRdb with MiXCR from the PCR reads. The repertoire holds about 430,000 distinct CDR3 sequences, with 39% as singletons. V lost 2 bases to trimming and J lost 0 bases, with 12 bases between them. CDR1 is SGHTA and CDR2 is FQGNSA in the germline V gene. The length of the CDR3 is 16 residues. Study results and limitations: A few TRBV segments (TRBV5-6, TRBV5-1 and TRBV20-1 among them) occurred more frequently in patients than in controls.

The receptor's source is a girl aged 2-9 years with multiple sclerosis. The chain joins TRBV7-2 to TRBJ2-3; D may correspond to TRBD1 or TRBD2 (6 bases each). Sequencing used blood. The chain's CDR3 is CASSLIGGPSTDTQYF. CDR3 in DNA: TGTGCCAGCAGCTTAATTGGGGGGCCGAGCACAGATACGCAGTATTTT. Together with reference TRBV7-2 and TRBJ2-3, the CDR3 gives the full variable domain: GAGVSQSPSNKVTEKGKDVELRCDPISGHTALYWYRQSLGQGLEFLIYFQGNSAPDKSGLPSDRFSAERTGGSVSTLTIQRTQQEDSAVYLCASSLIGGPSTDTQYFGPGTRLTVL.